The 21 T cell receptor beta chains listed next were all sequenced from one sample in a study of cytomegalovirus exposure and HLA in healthy donors. Primers: 60 Vbeta forward and 13 Jbeta reverse. Sequenced by immunoSEQ multiplex PCR; TCRdb stores in-frame clones only, minus some. Of over 200,000 clones in the sample, around 80% are singletons; the top ten hold roughly 2.6%. The sequencing sample was made of PBMCs. All receptors come from a woman aged 55-69 years in good health and CMV-seropositive.

The genes are TRBV4-2 and TRBJ2-7; D gene uncertain. This CDR3 comprises 11 residues. Trimming cost V 2 bases and J 5 bases, with 4 bases left between them. Germline CDR1 LGHNA, CDR2 YNFKEQ. CDR3 amino acids: CASSQSDEQYF. CDR3 coding DNA: TGTGCCAGCAGCCAATCTGACGAGCAGTACTTC.

The rearrangement uses TRBV6-5 and TRBJ1-2, with a weak D call TRBD1 (6 bases). Germline lookup yields CDR1 MNHEY and CDR2 SVGAGI. V was trimmed by 7 bases and J by 5 bases, leaving 11 bases between them. This CDR3 is 12 amino acids long. CDR3 in amino acids: CASTTGFYGYTF. CDR3 in DNA: TGTGCCAGCACGACAGGCTTTTATGGCTACACCTTC.

The chain is built from TRBV9 and TRBJ2-7, with 7 bases that match TRBD2. Germline loops: CDR1 SGDLS, CDR2 YYNGEE. V lost 0 bases to trimming and J lost 4 bases; unmatched junction nucleotides: 4. This CDR3 is built from 14 residues. The CDR3 sequence: CASSVADGRYEQYF. CDR3 bases: TGTGCCAGCAGCGTAGCGGACGGGAGGTACGAGCAGTACTTC.

The gene calls are TRBV28 and TRBJ2-3; 9 nucleotides agree with TRBD1. Germline values: CDR1 MDHEN, CDR2 SYDVKM. This CDR3 spans 17 amino acids. J was trimmed by 4 bases and V by 3 bases; bases with no gene match: 11. CDR3 in DNA: TGTGCCAGCAGTTTTCTTGTCGGGACAGGGAGAGCAGATACGCAGTATTTT. This encodes CASSFLVGTGRADTQYF.

A single count supports this clone. The chain employs TRBV29-1 and TRBJ1-2; no clear D gene. CDR1 is SQVTM, CDR2 ANQGSEA, per germline. Trimming cost V 3 bases and J 1 base, with 12 bases left between them. The CDR3 length is 14 residues. CDR3 loop: CSVDVTVDNYGYTF. The CDR3 DNA sequence: TGCAGCGTTGACGTCACAGTAGATAACTATGGCTACACCTTC.

J is TRBJ2-6 and V is TRBV7-2, with D unresolved. This CDR3 contains 15 residues. Germline CDR1 and CDR2: SGHTA and FQGNSA. V was cut by 1 base and J by 0 bases, with 4 bases left in between. CDR3 coding DNA: TGTGCCAGCAGCTTAGTCTACTCTGGGGCCAACGTCCTGACTTTC. This translates into CASSLVYSGANVLTF. The entire variable domain, with the rest obtained from reference TRBV7-2 and TRBJ2-6, is as follows: GAGVSQSPSNKVTEKGKDVELRCDPISGHTALYWYRQSLGQGLEFLIYFQGNSAPDKSGLPSDRFSAERTGGSVSTLTIQRTQQEDSAVYLCASSLVYSGANVLTFGAGSRLTVL.

There are a few counts of this clone. V usage is TRBV11-2 and J usage is TRBJ2-1, with 13 positions matching TRBD2. Unmatched junction bases numbered 5, after V lost 4 bases and J lost 8 bases. The CDR3 sequence is 15 residues long. The germline V gene has CDR1 SGHAT and CDR2 FQNNGV. The CDR3 sequence: CASSWTSGGRDEQFF. CDR3 DNA sequence: TGTGCCAGCAGCTGGACTAGCGGGGGTAGGGATGAGCAGTTCTTC.

J is TRBJ2-5 and V is TRBV5-1; 8 bases match TRBD1. Gene TRBJ2-7 matches the end of the DNA better, so the J call may be wrong. This CDR3 has 15 amino acids. Germline V CDR1 and CDR2: SGHRS, YFSETQ. This CDR3 is CASSLGGQATYEQYF. In DNA, the CDR3 is TGCGCCAGCAGCTTGGGGGGACAGGCGACCTACGAGCAGTACTTC.

The chain carries TRBV5-1 and TRBJ1-5; TRBD1 might be the D (6 bases). Germline V gene lookup returns CDR1 SGHRS and CDR2 YFSETQ. The CDR3 runs 13 residues. The V and J ends lost 0 bases and 5 bases respectively, with 6 bases between them. The CDR3 sequence: CASSLDRDQPQHF. The CDR3 nucleotides read TGCGCCAGCAGCTTGGACAGGGATCAGCCCCAGCATTTT.

The chain links TRBV5-1 to TRBJ2-3, with 7 bases identical to TRBD2. Germline V gene sequence: CDR1 SGHRS, CDR2 YFSETQ. The V gene end was trimmed by 0 bases and the J gene end by 6 bases; junction bases not matched to a gene: 7. This CDR3 spans 15 amino acids. This CDR3 reads CASSLARAGSDTQYF. In nucleotides, the CDR3 is TGCGCCAGCAGCTTGGCTCGAGCGGGGTCGGATACGCAGTATTTT.

The chain has TRBV15 and TRBJ2-2; possibly TRBD1 for D (5 bases). The CDR3 has 15 amino acids. From germline, CDR1 is LNHNV and CDR2 YYDKDF (reference sequence). Trimming removed 7 bases at V and 2 bases at J, with 14 bases between. CDR3 protein: CATIFGALNTGELFF. The CDR3 DNA reads TGTGCCACCATCTTTGGGGCCCTAAACACCGGGGAGCTGTTTTTT.

This sequence joins TRBV19 and TRBJ2-3; 8 bases are a match to TRBD2. J lost 4 bases, V lost 5 bases, and 5 bases had no gene match. The CDR3 contains 14 residues. The germline V gene has CDR1 LNHDA and CDR2 SQIVND (reference sequence). CDR3 nucleotide sequence: TGTGCCAGTAGTCCTACCGGGGGGGCAGATACGCAGTATTTT. Translated: CASSPTGGADTQYF.

The rearrangement joins TRBV15 to TRBJ1-2; D unresolved. Germline values: CDR1 LNHNV, CDR2 YYDKDF (reference sequence). V was pared by 0 bases and J by 6 bases, with 8 bases between. The CDR3 is 13 amino acids. In DNA, the CDR3 is TGTGCCACCAGCAGAGAGAGGAACGATGGCTACACCTTC. Its protein is CATSRERNDGYTF.

The chain carries TRBV7-8 and TRBJ1-1; TRBD1 matches at 8 bases. V lost 3 bases, J lost 7 bases, and 10 bases stayed unmatched. Germline-derived CDR1 and CDR2 are SGHVS and FQNEAQ. The CDR3 covers 15 residues. The CDR3 region has the DNA TGTGCCAGCAGCTTCCAGGTGGGGACAGGAGGTGAAGCTTTCTTT. Residues: CASSFQVGTGGEAFF.

This sequence joins TRBV5-1 and TRBJ1-5, with 10 bases identical to TRBD1. Germline CDR1 and CDR2: SGHRS and YFSETQ. V lost 3 bases to trimming and J lost 6 bases; unmatched junction nucleotides: 6. This CDR3 is 15 amino acids long. CDR3: CASSSGQGGSQPQHF. CDR3 sequence (DNA): TGCGCCAGCAGCTCCGGACAGGGGGGGAGTCAGCCCCAGCATTTT.

The chain employs TRBV4-2 and TRBJ2-1, with 13 positions matching TRBD2. Germline V gene data show CDR1 as LGHNA and CDR2 as YNFKEQ. CDR3 length: 16 amino acids. V trimming: 8 bases; J trimming: 4 bases; junction bases outside the gene matches: 8. In DNA, the CDR3 is TGTGCCAGCGCTCGGGAACTAGCGGGGGGGTACAATGAGCAGTTCTTC. Amino acids: CASARELAGGYNEQFF.

V and J are TRBV7-9 and TRBJ2-5, with unresolved D. Per the germline V gene, CDR1 is SEHNR and CDR2 is FQNEAQ (reference sequence). The V gene lost 1 base and the J gene lost 1 base, with 10 bases spanning the gap. The CDR3 sequence is 15 residues long. The CDR3 protein is CASSLVVLPQETQYF. CDR3 sequence (DNA): TGTGCCAGCAGCTTAGTCGTCCTACCCCAAGAGACCCAGTACTTC.

This clone was found once. V gene TRBV11-2 combines with J gene TRBJ2-1, with 10 bases matching TRBD1. The V segment lost 5 bases and the J segment 15 bases; nucleotides outside the gene matches: 19. Germline V gives CDR1 SGHAT, CDR2 FQNNGV. The CDR3 runs 16 residues. CDR3 loop: CASSQQLRTGGPRRFF. The CDR3 DNA reads as TGTGCCAGCAGCCAGCAATTGAGGACAGGGGGGCCCAGGCGGTTCTTC.

A few counts support this clone. The chain uses TRBV5-1 and TRBJ2-1; TRBD2 agrees at 15 bases. The CDR3 is 17 amino acids. The ends lost 4 bases at V and 4 bases at J; junction bases unmatched: 6. CDR1 is SGHRS and CDR2 is YFSETQ in the germline V gene. The CDR3 DNA follows: TGCGCCAGCAGCCCCGGGACTAGCGGGGGGCCGTACAATGAGCAGTTCTTC. As protein: CASSPGTSGGPYNEQFF. Drawing the rest from reference TRBV5-1 and TRBJ2-1, the complete variable domain is KAGVTQTPRYLIKTRGQQVTLSCSPISGHRSVSWYQQTPGQGLQFLFEYFSETQRNKGNFPGRFSGRQFSNSRSEMNVSTLELGDSALYLCASSPGTSGGPYNEQFFGPGTRLTVL.

The rearrangement links TRBV29-1 to TRBJ2-1, with a tentative D call TRBD2 (5 bases). The V gene lost 6 bases and the J gene lost 0 bases, with 12 bases spanning the gap. The CDR3 consists of 14 residues. The V gene's germline CDR1 is SQVTM and CDR2 ANQGSEA. The CDR3 here is CSVDSPSSYNEQFF. In DNA form, the CDR3 reads TGCAGCGTGGACTCGCCCAGCTCCTACAATGAGCAGTTCTTC.

The chain joins TRBV5-6 to TRBJ2-2; D gene uncertain. Germline assignment: CDR1 SGHDT and CDR2 YYEEEE. V was cut by 0 bases and J by 14 bases, with 17 bases left in between. There are 14 residues in the CDR3. The CDR3 DNA is TGTGCCAGCAGCTTGGGGCACGGAATAGGAGATCTGTTTTTT. Encoded protein: CASSLGHGIGDLFF.